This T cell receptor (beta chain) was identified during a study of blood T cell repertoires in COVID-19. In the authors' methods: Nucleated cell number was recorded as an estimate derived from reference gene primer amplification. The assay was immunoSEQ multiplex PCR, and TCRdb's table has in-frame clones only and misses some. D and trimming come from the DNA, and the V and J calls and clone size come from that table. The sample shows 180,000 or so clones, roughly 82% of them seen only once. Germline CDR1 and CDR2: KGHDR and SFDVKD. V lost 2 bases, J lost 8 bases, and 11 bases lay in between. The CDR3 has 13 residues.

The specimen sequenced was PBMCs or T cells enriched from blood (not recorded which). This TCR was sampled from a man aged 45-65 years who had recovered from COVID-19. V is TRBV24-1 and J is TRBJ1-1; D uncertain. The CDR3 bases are TGTGCCACCAGTGATTCTTGGACTTCCGAAGCTTTCTTT. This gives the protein CATSDSWTSEAFF.